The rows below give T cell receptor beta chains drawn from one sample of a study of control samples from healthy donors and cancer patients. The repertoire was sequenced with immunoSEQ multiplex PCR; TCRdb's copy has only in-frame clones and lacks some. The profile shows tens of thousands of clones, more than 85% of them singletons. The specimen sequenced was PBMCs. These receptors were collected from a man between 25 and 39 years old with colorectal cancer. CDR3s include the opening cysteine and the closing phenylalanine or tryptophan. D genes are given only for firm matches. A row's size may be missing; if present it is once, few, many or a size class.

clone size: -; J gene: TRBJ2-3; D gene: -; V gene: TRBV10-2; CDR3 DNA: TGCGCCAGCAGTGAAGTTTCAGGACCGCAACACCTCACAGATACGCAGTATTTT; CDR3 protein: CASSEVSGPQHLTDTQYF
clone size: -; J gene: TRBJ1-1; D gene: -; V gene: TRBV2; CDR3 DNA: TGTGCCAGCAGTGCGGGGGGCGTTGCGTTCGGGATGAACACTGAAGCTTTCTTT; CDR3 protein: CASSAGGVAFGMNTEAFF
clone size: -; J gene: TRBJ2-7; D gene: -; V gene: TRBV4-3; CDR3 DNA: TGCGCCAGCAGCCAAGAAGGGGGAACGGGCGAGCAGTACTTC; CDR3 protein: CASSQEGGTGEQYF
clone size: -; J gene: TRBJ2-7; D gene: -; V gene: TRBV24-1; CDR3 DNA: TGTGCCGCTTGGGCCGAGACAGAGACTTCCTACGAGCAGTACTTC; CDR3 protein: CAAWAETETSYEQYF
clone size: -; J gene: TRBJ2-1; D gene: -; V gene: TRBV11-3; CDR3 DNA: TGTGCCAGCAGCTTGAAACGGGGGGCCACTGGCAATGAGCAGTTCTTC; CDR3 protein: CASSLKRGATGNEQFF
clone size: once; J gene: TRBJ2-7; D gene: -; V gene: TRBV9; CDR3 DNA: TGTGCCAGCAGCGTAGATTTGGGGCAACGCTACGAGCAGTACTTC; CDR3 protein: CASSVDLGQRYEQYF
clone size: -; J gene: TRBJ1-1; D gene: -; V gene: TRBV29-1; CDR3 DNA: TGCAGCGTTGACCCTGGGGGGGCAAACAATGAAGCTTTCTTT; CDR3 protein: CSVDPGGANNEAFF
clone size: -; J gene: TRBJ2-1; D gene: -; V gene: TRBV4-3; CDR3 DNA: TGCGCCAGCAGCCAAGATGAAGCCCGGGGTAACAATGAGCAGTTCTTC; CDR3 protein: CASSQDEARGNNEQFF
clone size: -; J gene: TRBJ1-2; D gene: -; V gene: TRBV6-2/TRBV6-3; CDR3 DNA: TGTGCCAGCAGCCACTTTAGGAATGGCTACACCTTC; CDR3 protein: CASSHFRNGYTF
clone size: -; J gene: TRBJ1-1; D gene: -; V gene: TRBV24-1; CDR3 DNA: TGTGCCACCTCCGGGACGGAGAAGGGAAGAGGGGAAGCTTTCTTT; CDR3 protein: CATSGTEKGRGEAFF
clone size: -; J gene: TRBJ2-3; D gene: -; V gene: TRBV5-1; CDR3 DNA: TGCGCCAGCAGCAACGCCCGGCCCGCAGATACGCAGTATTTT; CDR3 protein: CASSNARPADTQYF
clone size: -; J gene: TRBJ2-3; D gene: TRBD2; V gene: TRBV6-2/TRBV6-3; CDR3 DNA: TGTGCCAGCAGTCTAGCGGCTAGCACAGATACGCAGTATTTT; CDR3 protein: CASSLAASTDTQYF
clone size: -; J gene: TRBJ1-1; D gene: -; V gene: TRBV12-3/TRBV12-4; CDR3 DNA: TGTGCCAGCAGGATACAGCTGGCTGAAGCTTTCTTT; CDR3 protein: CASRIQLAEAFF
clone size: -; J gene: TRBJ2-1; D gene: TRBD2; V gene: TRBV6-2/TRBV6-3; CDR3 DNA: TGTGCCAGCAGTTACTCAGAGGGGCTAGCGGGGGGCTTATCCTACAATGAGCAGTTCTTC; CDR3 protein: CASSYSEGLAGGLSYNEQFF
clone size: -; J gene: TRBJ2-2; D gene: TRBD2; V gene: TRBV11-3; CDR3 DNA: TGTGCCAGCAGCCCAGCGGGGGGTACCGGGGAGCTGTTTTTT; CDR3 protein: CASSPAGGTGELFF
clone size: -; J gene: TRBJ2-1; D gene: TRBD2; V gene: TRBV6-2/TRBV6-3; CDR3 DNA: TGTGCCAGCAGTGGGGTAGGACTAGCGGGGGCCCCGGGGTTCTTC; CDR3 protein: CASSGVGLAGAPGFF
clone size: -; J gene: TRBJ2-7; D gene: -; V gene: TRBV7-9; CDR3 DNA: TGTGCCAGCAGCTTAGTCGGAGGTGGTGAGCAGTACTTC; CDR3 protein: CASSLVGGGEQYF
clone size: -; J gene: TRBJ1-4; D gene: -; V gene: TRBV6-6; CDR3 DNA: TGTGCCAGCAGTCCTAAAGCCCGGGCCTCTAATGAAAAACTGTTTTTT; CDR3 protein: CASSPKARASNEKLFF
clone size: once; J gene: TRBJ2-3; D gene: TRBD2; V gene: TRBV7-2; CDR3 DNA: TGTGCCAGCAGCTCACCCGGGACTAGCTTTGATACGCAGTATTTT; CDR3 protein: CASSSPGTSFDTQYF
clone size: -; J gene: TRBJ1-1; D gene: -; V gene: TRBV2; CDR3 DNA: TGTGCCAGCAGGCGATTAGACAGAGGCACTGAAGCTTTCTTT; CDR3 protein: CASRRLDRGTEAFF
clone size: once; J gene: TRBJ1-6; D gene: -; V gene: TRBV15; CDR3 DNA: TGTGCCACCAGCAGGCTGAGGGGGGATAATTCACCCCTCCACTTT; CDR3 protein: CATSRLRGDNSPLHF
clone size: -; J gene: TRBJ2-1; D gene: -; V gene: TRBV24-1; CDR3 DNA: TGTGCCACCAGTGGGGCCTTACCGGGGTCCAATGAGCAGTTCTTC; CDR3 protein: CATSGALPGSNEQFF
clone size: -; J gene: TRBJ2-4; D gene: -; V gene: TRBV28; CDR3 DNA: TGTGCCAGCAACGAGATAGCCAAAAACATTCAGTACTTC; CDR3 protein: CASNEIAKNIQYF
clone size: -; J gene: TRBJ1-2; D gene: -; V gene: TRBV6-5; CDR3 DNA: TGTGCCAGCAGTTACTCGCAGTTGAAGTACCGGGGAGGCTACACCTTC; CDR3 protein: CASSYSQLKYRGGYTF
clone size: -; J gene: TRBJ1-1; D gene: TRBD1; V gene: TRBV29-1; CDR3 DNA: TGCAGCGTCCCTCGCGGGACAGGGGGCTCCCAGGCTTTCTTT; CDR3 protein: CSVPRGTGGSQAFF
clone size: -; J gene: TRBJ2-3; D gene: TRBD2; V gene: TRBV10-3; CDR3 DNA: TGTGCCATCAGTGAGACTAGCGGGGGGTTGGATACGCAGTATTTT; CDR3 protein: CAISETSGGLDTQYF
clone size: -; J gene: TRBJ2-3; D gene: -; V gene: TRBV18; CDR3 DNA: TGTGCCAGCTCACCGTACGGTGGCGGGGAGGAAGATACGCAGTATTTT; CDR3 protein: CASSPYGGGEEDTQYF
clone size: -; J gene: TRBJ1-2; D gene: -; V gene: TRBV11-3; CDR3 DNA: TGTGCCAGCAGTCAGCTAGGCGCGTCCTATGGCTACACCTTC; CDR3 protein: CASSQLGASYGYTF
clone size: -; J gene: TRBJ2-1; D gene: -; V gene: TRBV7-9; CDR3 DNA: TGTGCCACCCCCCCGGTGGGGGGGCAATCCTACAATGAGCAGTTCTTC; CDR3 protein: CATPPVGGQSYNEQFF
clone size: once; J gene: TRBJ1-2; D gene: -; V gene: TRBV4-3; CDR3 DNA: TGCGCCAGCAGCCAATTTTTGGGGGGCACACGACTCTATGGCTACACCTTC; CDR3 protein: CASSQFLGGTRLYGYTF
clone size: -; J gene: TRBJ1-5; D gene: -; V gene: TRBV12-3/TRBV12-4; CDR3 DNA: TGTGCCAGCAGTCCAGGGGATCTGGCCCAGCATTTT; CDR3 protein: CASSPGDLAQHF
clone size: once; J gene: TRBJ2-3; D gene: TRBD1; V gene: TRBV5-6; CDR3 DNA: TGTGCCAGCAGCTTGGCTTCGACAGGGGCTGCGGATACGCAGTATTTT; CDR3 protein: CASSLASTGAADTQYF
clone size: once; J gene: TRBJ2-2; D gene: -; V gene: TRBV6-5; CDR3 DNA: TGTGCCAGCAGTCGACTAAGTATAGGGACCGGGGAGCTGTTTTTT; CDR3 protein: CASSRLSIGTGELFF
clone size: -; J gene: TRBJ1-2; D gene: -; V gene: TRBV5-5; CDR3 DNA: TGTGCCAGCAGCTCGTACGTCGGGGCCCAGAACACCTTC; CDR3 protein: CASSSYVGAQNTF
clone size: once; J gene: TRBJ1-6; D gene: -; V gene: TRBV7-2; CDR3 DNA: TGTGCCAGCAGCCCGCACCCCAAGTTGGTCACCCTGCAGGAGCTCCACTTT; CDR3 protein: CASSPHPKLVTLQELHF
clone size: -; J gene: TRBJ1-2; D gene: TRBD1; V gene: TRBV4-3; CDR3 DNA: TGCGCCAGCAGCCCATCCCCAGGGACAGCTACCTCCTATGGCTACACCTTC; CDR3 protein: CASSPSPGTATSYGYTF
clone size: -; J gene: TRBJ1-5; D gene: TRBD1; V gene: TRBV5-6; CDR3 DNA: TGTGCCAGCAGCTTTGGACAGGGAGGAAGCAATCAGCCCCAGCATTTT; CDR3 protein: CASSFGQGGSNQPQHF
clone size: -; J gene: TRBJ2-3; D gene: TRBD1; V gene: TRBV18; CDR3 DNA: TGTGCCAGCTCAGACAGGGCCACAGATACGCAGTATTTT; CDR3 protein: CASSDRATDTQYF
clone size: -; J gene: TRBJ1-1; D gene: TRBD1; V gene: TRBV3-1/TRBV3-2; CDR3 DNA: TGTGCCAGCAGCCCCTCGGGACAGGGTCCCATGAACACTGAAGCTTTCTTT; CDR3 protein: CASSPSGQGPMNTEAFF
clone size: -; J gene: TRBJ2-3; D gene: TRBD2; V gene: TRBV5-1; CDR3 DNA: TGCGCCAGCCAAGCGGGGGGGCGAACAGATACGCAGTATTTT; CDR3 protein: CASQAGGRTDTQYF
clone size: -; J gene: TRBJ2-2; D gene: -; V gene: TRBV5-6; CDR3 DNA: TGTGCCAGCAGCCCCCGGACAGTTTGGAACACCGGGGAGCTGTTTTTT; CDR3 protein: CASSPRTVWNTGELFF
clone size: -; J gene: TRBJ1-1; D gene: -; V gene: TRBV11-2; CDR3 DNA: TGTGCCAGCAGCTTAGATGTGTTTACTGAAGCTTTCTTT; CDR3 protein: CASSLDVFTEAFF